This record covers a single T cell receptor (beta chain). Within the sample, other DNA sequences also encode this same CDR3. CDR1 and CDR2 (germline): SQVTM, ANQGSEA. The CDR3 has 10 amino acids. Trimming stripped 5 bases from V and 2 bases from J, with 2 bases between. These data come from a study of T cell changes during pregnancy in multiple sclerosis. This table comes from immunoSEQ multiplex PCR, and its TCRdb copy is limited to in-frame clones, with some not included. The sample contains under 50,000 clones, around 90% of which appear only once. This chain joins TRBV29-1 and TRBJ2-3; D ambiguous. The source material was CD4+ T cells from peripheral blood mononuclear cells, sampled in the third trimester of pregnancy. This receptor was taken from a female donor with multiple sclerosis, enrolled in a pregnancy study. The CDR3 sequence: CSVYTDTQYF. The CDR3 nucleotides are TGCAGCGTTTACACAGATACGCAGTATTTT.